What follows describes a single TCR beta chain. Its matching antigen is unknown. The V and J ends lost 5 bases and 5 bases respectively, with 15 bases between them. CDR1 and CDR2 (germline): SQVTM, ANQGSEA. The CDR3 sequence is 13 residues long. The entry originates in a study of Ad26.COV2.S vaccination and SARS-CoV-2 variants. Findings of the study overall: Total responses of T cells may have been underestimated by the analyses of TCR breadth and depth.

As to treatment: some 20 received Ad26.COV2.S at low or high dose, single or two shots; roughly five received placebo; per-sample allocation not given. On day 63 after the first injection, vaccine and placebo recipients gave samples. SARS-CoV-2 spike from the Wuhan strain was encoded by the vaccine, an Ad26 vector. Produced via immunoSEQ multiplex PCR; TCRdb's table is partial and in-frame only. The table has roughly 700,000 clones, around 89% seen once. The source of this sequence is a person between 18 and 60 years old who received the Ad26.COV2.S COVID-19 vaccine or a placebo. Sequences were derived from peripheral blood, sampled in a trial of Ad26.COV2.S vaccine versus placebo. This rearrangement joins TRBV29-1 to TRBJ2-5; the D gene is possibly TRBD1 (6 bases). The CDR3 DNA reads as TGCAGCGTTCGACAGGTCCTAGGGGAGACCCAGTACTTC. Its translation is CSVRQVLGETQYF.